This TCR beta chain stems from a study of T cell responses to AZD1222 COVID-19 vaccine. Study-level points and caveats: Spike-specific TCR breadth and depth went up after people got two AZD1222 doses. Baseline antibody screening turned up just six or seven seropositive AZD1222 recipients.

This CDR3 has 13 amino acids. Trimming shortened V by 2 bases and J by 4 bases, and 8 bases separated the two germline ends. Germline CDR1 and CDR2: MNHEY and SVGAGI. With respect to this clone: Its antigen is unidentified.

The repertoire was sequenced with immunoSEQ multiplex PCR; TCRdb's copy has only in-frame clones and lacks some. The repertoire includes around 140,000 clones, 90% to 95% of them detected once, and 9.5% to 15% sits in the top ten. Specimen: peripheral blood, collected after recovery from COVID-19. The sequence was obtained from an adult who had recovered from COVID-19. This sequence joins TRBV6-5 and TRBJ1-2; D ambiguous. The CDR3 DNA reads as TGTGCCAGCAGTTACGGGGTGGGCTATGGCTACACCTTC. Amino acid sequence: CASSYGVGYGYTF.